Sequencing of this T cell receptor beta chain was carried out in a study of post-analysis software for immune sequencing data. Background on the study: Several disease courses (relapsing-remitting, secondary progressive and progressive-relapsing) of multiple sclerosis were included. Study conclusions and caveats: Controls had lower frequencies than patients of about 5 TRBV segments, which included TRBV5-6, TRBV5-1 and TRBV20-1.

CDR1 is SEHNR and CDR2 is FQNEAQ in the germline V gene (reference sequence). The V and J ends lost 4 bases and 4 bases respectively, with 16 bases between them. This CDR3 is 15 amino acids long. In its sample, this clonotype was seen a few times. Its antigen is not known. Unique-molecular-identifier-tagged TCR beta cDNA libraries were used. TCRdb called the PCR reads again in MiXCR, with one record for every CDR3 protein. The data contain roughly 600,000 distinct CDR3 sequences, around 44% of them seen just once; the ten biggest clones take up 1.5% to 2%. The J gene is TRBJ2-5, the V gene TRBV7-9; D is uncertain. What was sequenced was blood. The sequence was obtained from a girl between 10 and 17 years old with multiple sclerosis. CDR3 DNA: TGTGCCAGCAGCTCCTCCGTCGGGCCAGGAGAGACCCAGTACTTC. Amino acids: CASSSSVGPGETQYF.